This T cell receptor beta chain was captured by sequencing in a study of T cell responses to AZD1222 COVID-19 vaccine. V was cut by 4 bases and J by 4 bases, with 13 bases left in between. CDR1 is KGHSH, CDR2 LQKENI, per germline. CDR3 size: 14 residues. Clones were sequenced by immunoSEQ multiplex PCR, and TCRdb holds only the in-frame ones, with some missing. Of roughly 100,000 clones listed, roughly nine tenths were seen once; the top ten hold 3.5% to 4.5%. Sequencing used peripheral blood, obtained on day 0 of AZD1222 vaccination. The clonotype originates from an adult in good health. The genes are TRBV18 and TRBJ1-2; possibly TRBD1 for D (5 bases). Here the CDR3 DNA reads TGTGCCAGCTCACAGACCGACCAGGGCTATGGCTACACCTTC. It is translated as CASSQTDQGYGYTF.